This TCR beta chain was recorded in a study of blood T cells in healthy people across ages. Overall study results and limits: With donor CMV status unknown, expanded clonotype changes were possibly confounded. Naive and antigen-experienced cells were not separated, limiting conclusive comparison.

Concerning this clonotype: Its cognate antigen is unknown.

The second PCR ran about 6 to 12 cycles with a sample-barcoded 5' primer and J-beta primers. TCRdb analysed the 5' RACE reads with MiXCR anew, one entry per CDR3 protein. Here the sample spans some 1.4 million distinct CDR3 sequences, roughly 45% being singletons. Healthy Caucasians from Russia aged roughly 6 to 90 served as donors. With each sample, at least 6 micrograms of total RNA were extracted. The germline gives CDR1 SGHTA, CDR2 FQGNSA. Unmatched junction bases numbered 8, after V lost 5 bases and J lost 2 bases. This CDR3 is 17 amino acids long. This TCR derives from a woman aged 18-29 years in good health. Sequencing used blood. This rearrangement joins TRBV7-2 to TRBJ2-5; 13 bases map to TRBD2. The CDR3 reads CASSPRGLAGNQETQYF. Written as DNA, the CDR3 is TGTGCCAGCAGCCCAAGGGGACTAGCGGGAAATCAAGAGACCCAGTACTTC.